One sample yielded the 30 T cell receptor beta chains listed below, sequenced in a study of cytomegalovirus exposure and HLA in healthy donors. The table came from immunoSEQ multiplex PCR; TCRdb's copy has only in-frame clones and leaves some out. The table lists tens of thousands of clones, 80% to 90% of them singletons. The sequenced sample was PBMCs. All receptors derive from a woman aged 18 to 35 in good health and CMV-seronegative.

The chain carries TRBV9 and TRBJ2-1; 12 bases match TRBD1. This CDR3 spans 15 amino acids. The germline CDR1 and CDR2 sequences are SGDLS and YYNGEE. The V and J ends lost 3 bases and 9 bases, in that order; junction bases with no gene match: 7. The DNA for the CDR3 is TGTGCCAGCAGCGGGTCCGGGACAGGGGGCATTGAGCAGTTCTTC. This sequence encodes CASSGSGTGGIEQFF. Using reference TRBV9 and TRBJ2-1 for the parts outside the CDR3, the full variable domain is DSGVTQTPKHLITATGQRVTLRCSPRSGDLSVYWYQQSLDQGLQFLIQYYNGEERAKGNILERFSAQQFPDLHSELNLSSLELGDSALYFCASSGSGTGGIEQFFGPGTRLTVL.

This clone was observed once. The chain joins TRBV4-3 to TRBJ2-1, with unresolved D. This CDR3 contains 15 residues. Germline V gives CDR1 LGHNA, CDR2 YSLEER. V was clipped by 0 bases and J by 1 base, with 7 bases between them. CDR3 amino acids: CASSQDTASYNEQFF. CDR3 DNA sequence: TGCGCCAGCAGCCAAGATACAGCTTCCTACAATGAGCAGTTCTTC.

This chain links TRBV6-6 with TRBJ2-7; TRBD1 matches 8 bases. This CDR3 has 15 residues. CDR1 is MNHNY and CDR2 is SVGAGI in the germline V gene (reference sequence). V shed 0 bases and J 3 bases; nucleotides not matched to a gene: 4. The CDR3 DNA reads as TGTGCCAGCAGTTACTCACCGGACAGGGTCTACGAGCAGTACTTC. It translates to CASSYSPDRVYEQYF.

The chain links TRBV7-8 to TRBJ1-4, with 8 positions matching TRBD1. Germline values: CDR1 SGHVS, CDR2 FQNEAQ. The CDR3 sequence is 16 residues long. After removal of 5 bases from V and 1 base from J, the junction contained 6 bases not matched to a gene. The CDR3 DNA reads as TGTGCCAGCAGCACAGGGACAGGCAGAACTAATGAAAAACTGTTTTTT. This sequence encodes CASSTGTGRTNEKLFF.

The rearrangement links TRBV5-4 to TRBJ1-5; tentatively, D is TRBD1 (5 bases). Trimming left V 4 bases short and J 4 bases short, with 9 bases between. This CDR3 has 13 amino acids. CDR1 SGHNT and CDR2 YYREEE come from the germline V gene (reference sequence). The chain's CDR3 is CASSPGQNQPQHF. DNA for the CDR3: TGTGCCAGCAGCCCTGGACAAAATCAGCCCCAGCATTTT.

V and J are TRBV6-5 and TRBJ1-1; a weak D match, TRBD1 (5 bases). The germline CDR1 and CDR2 sequences are MNHEY and SVGAGI. This CDR3 is built from 14 residues. Trimming cost V 7 bases and J 1 base, with 13 bases left between them. The CDR3 DNA reads TGTGCCAGCAACTGGGGGAGGGAGAACACTGAAGCTTTCTTT. Its translation is CASNWGRENTEAFF.

The chain combines TRBV7-2 with TRBJ2-5, with D unresolved. This CDR3 contains 13 residues. Germline CDR1 reads SGHTA; CDR2 reads FQGNSA. V shed 0 bases and J shed 0 bases, with 2 bases lying between them. The CDR3 region is CASSLANQETQYF. In nucleotides, the CDR3 is TGTGCCAGCAGCTTAGCCAACCAAGAGACCCAGTACTTC.

The chain uses TRBV6-6 and TRBJ1-5; D not certain. The V gene lost 8 bases and the J gene lost 6 bases, with 17 bases spanning the gap. Per germline, CDR1 MNHNY and CDR2 SVGAGI (reference sequence). This CDR3 region has 14 residues. The CDR3 DNA reads TGTGCCAGCTGGGAGCTAGGCGGGGTTCAGCCCCAGCATTTT. It yields the protein CASWELGGVQPQHF.

This clone was observed once. The chain carries TRBV6-6 and TRBJ1-2; TRBD1 aligns across 11 bases. This CDR3 spans 13 amino acids. V lost 2 bases, J lost 8 bases, and 1 base stayed unmatched. Germline loops: CDR1 MNHNY, CDR2 SVGAGI (reference sequence). The CDR3 sequence: CASSYGTGGGYTF. As DNA, the CDR3 is TGTGCCAGCAGTTACGGGACAGGGGGGGGCTACACCTTC.

This chain connects TRBV5-8 to TRBJ1-2; D may be TRBD1 (6 bases). CDR3 length equals 12 residues. The germline gives CDR1 SGHTS, CDR2 YDEGEE. V was clipped by 3 bases and J by 4 bases, with 7 bases between them. DNA for the CDR3: TGTGCCAGCAGCTCAGGGGTCTATGGCTACACCTTC. Translated: CASSSGVYGYTF.

This clone turned up a few times. The gene calls are TRBV2 and TRBJ2-5; D perhaps matches TRBD2 (5 bases). There are 15 residues in the CDR3. Germline values: CDR1 SNHLY, CDR2 FYNNEI. With 3 bases removed from V and 3 bases from J, the gap between germline ends came to 14 bases. This CDR3 is CASSDRTSGEETQYF. Written as DNA, the CDR3 is TGTGCCAGCAGTGACAGGACCAGCGGCGAAGAGACCCAGTACTTC.

The chain joins TRBV5-5 to TRBJ2-3; D unclear. CDR1 SGHKS and CDR2 YYEKEE come from the germline V gene (reference sequence). V was cut by 2 bases and J by 2 bases, with 9 bases left in between. This CDR3 has 14 residues. This CDR3 reads CASSFTVHTDTQYF. The CDR3 coding sequence is TGTGCCAGCAGCTTTACGGTCCACACAGATACGCAGTATTTT.

The chain links TRBV7-2 to TRBJ1-5, with 7 nucleotides matching TRBD1. J lost 0 bases, V lost 3 bases, and 8 bases had no gene match. Germline V gene data show CDR1 as SGHTA and CDR2 as FQGNSA. There are 17 residues in the CDR3. The CDR3 spells CASSLWTGLTSNQPQHF. CDR3 sequence (DNA): TGTGCCAGCAGCTTGTGGACAGGTTTGACTAGCAATCAGCCCCAGCATTTT.

The genes are TRBV27 and TRBJ2-7, with a weak D call TRBD1 (5 bases). CDR1 and CDR2 from the germline V gene are MNHEY and SMNVEV (reference sequence). The CDR3 totals 14 residues. The ends were cut back, 1 base at V and 1 base at J, with 8 bases in the middle. Written as DNA, the CDR3 is TGTGCCAGCAGTTTATTAGGGGTATCCTACGAGCAGTACTTC. Protein sequence: CASSLLGVSYEQYF.

The J gene is TRBJ2-1, the V gene TRBV6-6; tentative D call: TRBD1 (7 bases). V lost 3 bases and J 9 bases, leaving 18 bases between the germline ends. This CDR3 is 15 amino acids long. Germline assignment: CDR1 MNHNY and CDR2 SVGAGI (reference sequence). DNA for the CDR3: TGTGCCAGCAGTTATACCCGCCGGCAGGGGGGTGAGCAGTTCTTC. Translated: CASSYTRRQGGEQFF.

The count of this clone is one. CDR3 region: CASSLWTANTDTQYF. In DNA, the CDR3 is TGTGCCAGCAGCCTTTGGACAGCTAACACAGATACGCAGTATTTT. V usage is TRBV13 and J usage is TRBJ2-3; D is possibly TRBD1 (6 bases). The length of the CDR3 is 15 residues. V was pared by 5 bases and J by 2 bases, with 14 bases between. Germline CDR1 reads PRHDT; CDR2 reads FYEKMQ (reference sequence).

The chain carries TRBV29-1 and TRBJ2-3, with D possibly being TRBD1 (6 bases). The germline V gene encodes CDR1 SQVTM and CDR2 ANQGSEA. The V end was cut by 8 bases, the J end by 2 bases, with 11 bases between. This CDR3 region has 12 residues. The DNA of the CDR3 is TGCAGCTTTTCAGGGGACACAGATACGCAGTATTTT. Translation gives CSFSGDTDTQYF.

The chain links TRBV4-1 to TRBJ2-7, with 7 bases aligning to TRBD1. CDR1 is MGHRA, CDR2 YSYEKL, per germline. The trim removed 4 bases at V and 2 bases at J, leaving 8 bases unmatched. The CDR3 extends over 15 amino acids. CDR3: CASSRQVGTAYEQYF. The CDR3 DNA sequence: TGCGCCAGCAGCCGGCAAGTGGGGACAGCCTACGAGCAGTACTTC.

The rearrangement links TRBV25-1 to TRBJ1-1; D call uncertain. Looked up from germline, CDR1 is MGHDK and CDR2 is SYGVNS. CDR3 length equals 15 residues. Trimming took 3 bases from V and 4 from J, leaving 15 bases between them. The CDR3 protein is CASSDIGVIGTEAFF. CDR3 DNA: TGTGCCAGCAGTGATATCGGGGTAATCGGCACTGAAGCTTTCTTT.

The chain is built from TRBV19 and TRBJ2-2, with 9 positions matching TRBD2. Looked up from germline, CDR1 is LNHDA and CDR2 is SQIVND (reference sequence). V shed 3 bases and J 5 bases; nucleotides not matched to a gene: 10. The CDR3 has 17 amino acids. DNA of the CDR3: TGTGCCAGTAGTATCCAGCGGGGGGCCCTGAGGACCGGGGAGCTGTTTTTT. The encoded protein is CASSIQRGALRTGELFF.

The gene calls are TRBV19 and TRBJ2-7; a weak D match, TRBD1 (7 bases). V lost 3 bases and J 2 bases, leaving 11 bases between the germline ends. This CDR3 has 14 amino acids. Germline CDR1 is LNHDA and CDR2 is SQIVND (reference sequence). The CDR3 here is CASSIAGQTYEQYF. The CDR3 region has the DNA TGTGCCAGTAGTATTGCGGGACAGACCTACGAGCAGTACTTC.

The chain joins TRBV19 to TRBJ2-1; D is possibly TRBD2 (6 bases). From germline, CDR1 is LNHDA and CDR2 SQIVND (reference sequence). The V and J ends lost 3 bases and 0 bases respectively, with 15 bases between them. This CDR3 is 17 amino acids long. The CDR3: CASSMGSGTFSYNEQFF. CDR3 coding DNA: TGTGCCAGTAGTATGGGTTCCGGGACTTTCTCCTACAATGAGCAGTTCTTC.

The CDR3 DNA reads TGTGCCAGCAGCCCTACAGGGAGTGGCTACACCTTC. Encoded protein: CASSPTGSGYTF. The gene calls are TRBV7-9 and TRBJ1-2; D perhaps matches TRBD1 (6 bases). The length of the CDR3 is 12 residues. V was trimmed by 5 bases and J by 7 bases, leaving 11 bases between them. CDR1 SEHNR and CDR2 FQNEAQ come from the germline V gene (reference sequence).

The rearrangement uses TRBV10-3 and TRBJ2-2; 7 bases line up with TRBD1. The CDR3 runs to 14 residues. Per the germline V gene, CDR1 is ENHRY and CDR2 is SYGVKD. Losses at the gene ends were 9 bases for V and 2 bases for J; bases not matched to a gene: 6. The CDR3 DNA follows: TGTGCCATTTGGACAGGCGGAAACACCGGGGAGCTGTTTTTT. Translated, it gives CAIWTGGNTGELFF.

The J gene is TRBJ1-1, the V gene TRBV10-3, with D possibly matching TRBD1 (6 bases). V was clipped by 5 bases and J by 1 base, with 11 bases between them. The CDR3 runs 14 residues. Per germline, CDR1 ENHRY and CDR2 SYGVKD. CDR3 nucleotide sequence: TGTGCCATCAGTTATACAGGGTCGAACACTGAAGCTTTCTTT. Its protein is CAISYTGSNTEAFF.

By share of the sample, this clone is medium-sized. The chain has TRBV4-3 and TRBJ2-1; 9 bases fit TRBD2. V lost 1 base, J lost 9 bases, and 4 bases stayed unmatched. The CDR3 is made up of 14 amino acids. Germline V lookup: CDR1 LGHNA, CDR2 YSLEER. The CDR3, as DNA: TGCGCCAGCAGCCAAGGGACTAGCGTGGTTGAGCAGTTCTTC. Protein: CASSQGTSVVEQFF.

The genes are TRBV4-2 and TRBJ2-3; D is possibly TRBD2 (5 bases). Germline CDR1 reads LGHNA; CDR2 reads YNFKEQ. The CDR3 has 14 amino acids. With 1 base removed from V and 5 bases from J, the gap between germline ends came to 10 bases. DNA for the CDR3: TGTGCCAGCAGCCAAGGAGTCGGGAAAGATACGCAGTATTTT. Protein: CASSQGVGKDTQYF.

The chain combines TRBV29-1 with TRBJ2-3; D possibly corresponds to TRBD2 (5 bases). The CDR3 is 15 amino acids. Germline values: CDR1 SQVTM, CDR2 ANQGSEA. The V end lost 7 bases, the J end lost 0 bases, and 17 bases lay between the germline ends. Written as DNA, the CDR3 is TGCAGCGCTCAGCTTATGACGGGGAGCACAGATACGCAGTATTTT. Its translation is CSAQLMTGSTDTQYF.

This chain links TRBV5-1 with TRBJ2-7; 7 bases are a match to TRBD1. The CDR3 length is 16 residues. Germline CDR1 reads SGHRS; CDR2 reads YFSETQ. Unmatched junction bases numbered 9, after V lost 0 bases and J lost 3 bases. The CDR3 nucleotides read TGCGCCAGCAGCTTGGGCTTCGGGACAGCAAGCTACGAGCAGTACTTC. Translating it yields CASSLGFGTASYEQYF. Complete variable domain (other parts from reference TRBV5-1 and TRBJ2-7): KAGVTQTPRYLIKTRGQQVTLSCSPISGHRSVSWYQQTPGQGLQFLFEYFSETQRNKGNFPGRFSGRQFSNSRSEMNVSTLELGDSALYLCASSLGFGTASYEQYFGPGTRLTVT.

The V and J genes are TRBV30 and TRBJ2-5; 7 bases are a match to TRBD1. The CDR3 extends over 13 amino acids. Germline V gives CDR1 GTSNPN, CDR2 SVGIG (reference sequence). V shed 6 bases, J shed 2 bases, and the junction held 6 bases outside the gene matches. The CDR3 nucleotides read TGTGCCTGTGACAGGGTTAGTCAAGAGACCCAGTACTTC. This translates into CACDRVSQETQYF.